These T cell receptor beta chains were read from a single sample in a study of blood T cell repertoires in COVID-19. Profiled with immunoSEQ multiplex PCR; TCRdb holds only in-frame clones, not every one. The table lists approximately 200,000 clones, around four fifths of them singletons. Sequenced input: peripheral blood. The receptor set was obtained from a woman older than 75 with COVID-19, enrolled during active disease. Both conserved end residues are part of each CDR3. D genes are given only for firm matches. The size entry is marked missing in some rows and otherwise reads once, few, many or a size class.

v_gene	abundance	len	j_gene	d_gene	CDR3nt	CDR3aa
TRBV11-2	.	15	TRBJ1-3	.	TGTGCCAGCAGCTTAGATGGAGTTCCTGGAAACACCATATATTTT	CASSLDGVPGNTIYF
TRBV6-6	.	13	TRBJ1-5	TRBD1	TGTGCCAGCAGTGAGGGGGCGAATCAGCCCCAGCATTTT	CASSEGANQPQHF
TRBV11-3	.	16	TRBJ2-7	TRBD1	TGTGCCAGCAGCTCCCGTCCCGGGACAGAAACCTACGAGCAGTACTTC	CASSSRPGTETYEQYF
TRBV23-1	.	15	TRBJ2-7	TRBD2	TGCGCCAGCAGTTGTTCCGGGACTAGCCCCTACGAGCAGTACTTC	CASSCSGTSPYEQYF
TRBV10-3	.	11	TRBJ1-2	.	TGTGCCATCGACAGCAACTATGGCTACACCTTC	CAIDSNYGYTF
TRBV7-9	.	14	TRBJ1-1	TRBD1	TGTGCCAGCAGCGAGGACAGGGGGGGCACTGAAGCTTTCTTT	CASSEDRGGTEAFF
TRBV7-2	.	15	TRBJ2-3	TRBD2	TGTGCCAGCAGCTTTGAGGGGACTAGAACAGATACGCAGTATTTT	CASSFEGTRTDTQYF
TRBV11-2	.	13	TRBJ2-5	TRBD2	TGTGCCAGCAGGGCGGGGGTGCAAGAGACCCAGTACTTC	CASRAGVQETQYF
TRBV24-1	.	14	TRBJ2-3	.	TGTGCCACCAGTGACTCATGGGACTCGAGTACGCAGTATTTT	CATSDSWDSSTQYF
TRBV18	.	14	TRBJ1-1	.	TGTGCCAGCTCACCACCGAACGACGGGTCTGAAGCTTTCTTT	CASSPPNDGSEAFF
TRBV3-1/TRBV3-2	.	15	TRBJ1-2	TRBD1	TGTGCCAGCAGCCGGACCGGGACAGGCAACTATGGCTACACCTTC	CASSRTGTGNYGYTF
TRBV6-6	.	14	TRBJ1-2	.	TGTGCCAGCAGACTAAGTAGAGTAGGGGATGGCTACACCTTC	CASRLSRVGDGYTF
TRBV6-5	.	14	TRBJ2-7	.	TGTGCCAGCAGTTTACAGGGTCCCCTCTACGAGCAGTACTTC	CASSLQGPLYEQYF
TRBV5-1	.	15	TRBJ2-1	TRBD2	TGCGCCAGCAGTACCAGCGGGGGATACTACAATGAGCAGTTCTTC	CASSTSGGYYNEQFF
TRBV2	once	16	TRBJ2-1	TRBD2	TGTGCCAGCAGGTTGACTAGCGGGGCTAACGGGAATGAGCAGTTCTTC	CASRLTSGANGNEQFF
TRBV7-2	.	14	TRBJ2-1	TRBD2	TGTGCCAGCAGCTCAGGACTAGCGGTAGATGAGCAGTTCTTC	CASSSGLAVDEQFF
TRBV9	.	17	TRBJ1-2	.	TGTGCCAGCAGCGCGTCGGAAAAGGGTTGGAGGAACTATGGCTACACCTTC	CASSASEKGWRNYGYTF
TRBV2	.	15	TRBJ1-4	.	TGTGCCAGCAGGAATCAGGAAGCAACTAATGAAAAACTGTTTTTT	CASRNQEATNEKLFF
TRBV5-1	.	14	TRBJ2-1	.	TGCGCCAGCAGCTTGCCACAGGGCGACAATGAGCAGTTCTTC	CASSLPQGDNEQFF
TRBV19	.	14	TRBJ2-1	.	TGTGCCAGCGCGGGCAGGGGCGGCTACAATGAGCAGTTCTTC	CASAGRGGYNEQFF
TRBV27	few	14	TRBJ2-3	.	TGTGCCAGCAGTTTGGTCAGGAGCACAGATACGCAGTATTTT	CASSLVRSTDTQYF
TRBV28	many	13	TRBJ1-2	.	TGTGCCAGCAGTTTAATTGGGCTCTATGGCTACACCTTC	CASSLIGLYGYTF
TRBV29-1	.	13	TRBJ1-2	.	TGCAGCGTGGGGGGGACGCTTGGGTATGGCTACACCTTC	CSVGGTLGYGYTF
TRBV5-1	.	13	TRBJ1-3	TRBD1	TGCGCCAGCAGCAGGGACAGGGAATACACCATATATTTT	CASSRDREYTIYF
TRBV28	.	14	TRBJ1-1	TRBD1	TGTGCCAGCAGTTGGACAGGCCTGAACACTGAAGCTTTCTTT	CASSWTGLNTEAFF
TRBV9	.	12	TRBJ2-7	.	TGTGCCAGCAGCGCGAGCTCCTACGAGCAGTACTTC	CASSASSYEQYF
TRBV18	.	16	TRBJ1-4	TRBD1	TGTGCCAGCTCACTCAGTAGCACAGGGGACAATGAAAAACTGTTTTTT	CASSLSSTGDNEKLFF
TRBV7-2	.	13	TRBJ2-1	.	TGTGCCAGCAGGGACAGCTCCTACAATGAGCAGTTCTTC	CASRDSSYNEQFF